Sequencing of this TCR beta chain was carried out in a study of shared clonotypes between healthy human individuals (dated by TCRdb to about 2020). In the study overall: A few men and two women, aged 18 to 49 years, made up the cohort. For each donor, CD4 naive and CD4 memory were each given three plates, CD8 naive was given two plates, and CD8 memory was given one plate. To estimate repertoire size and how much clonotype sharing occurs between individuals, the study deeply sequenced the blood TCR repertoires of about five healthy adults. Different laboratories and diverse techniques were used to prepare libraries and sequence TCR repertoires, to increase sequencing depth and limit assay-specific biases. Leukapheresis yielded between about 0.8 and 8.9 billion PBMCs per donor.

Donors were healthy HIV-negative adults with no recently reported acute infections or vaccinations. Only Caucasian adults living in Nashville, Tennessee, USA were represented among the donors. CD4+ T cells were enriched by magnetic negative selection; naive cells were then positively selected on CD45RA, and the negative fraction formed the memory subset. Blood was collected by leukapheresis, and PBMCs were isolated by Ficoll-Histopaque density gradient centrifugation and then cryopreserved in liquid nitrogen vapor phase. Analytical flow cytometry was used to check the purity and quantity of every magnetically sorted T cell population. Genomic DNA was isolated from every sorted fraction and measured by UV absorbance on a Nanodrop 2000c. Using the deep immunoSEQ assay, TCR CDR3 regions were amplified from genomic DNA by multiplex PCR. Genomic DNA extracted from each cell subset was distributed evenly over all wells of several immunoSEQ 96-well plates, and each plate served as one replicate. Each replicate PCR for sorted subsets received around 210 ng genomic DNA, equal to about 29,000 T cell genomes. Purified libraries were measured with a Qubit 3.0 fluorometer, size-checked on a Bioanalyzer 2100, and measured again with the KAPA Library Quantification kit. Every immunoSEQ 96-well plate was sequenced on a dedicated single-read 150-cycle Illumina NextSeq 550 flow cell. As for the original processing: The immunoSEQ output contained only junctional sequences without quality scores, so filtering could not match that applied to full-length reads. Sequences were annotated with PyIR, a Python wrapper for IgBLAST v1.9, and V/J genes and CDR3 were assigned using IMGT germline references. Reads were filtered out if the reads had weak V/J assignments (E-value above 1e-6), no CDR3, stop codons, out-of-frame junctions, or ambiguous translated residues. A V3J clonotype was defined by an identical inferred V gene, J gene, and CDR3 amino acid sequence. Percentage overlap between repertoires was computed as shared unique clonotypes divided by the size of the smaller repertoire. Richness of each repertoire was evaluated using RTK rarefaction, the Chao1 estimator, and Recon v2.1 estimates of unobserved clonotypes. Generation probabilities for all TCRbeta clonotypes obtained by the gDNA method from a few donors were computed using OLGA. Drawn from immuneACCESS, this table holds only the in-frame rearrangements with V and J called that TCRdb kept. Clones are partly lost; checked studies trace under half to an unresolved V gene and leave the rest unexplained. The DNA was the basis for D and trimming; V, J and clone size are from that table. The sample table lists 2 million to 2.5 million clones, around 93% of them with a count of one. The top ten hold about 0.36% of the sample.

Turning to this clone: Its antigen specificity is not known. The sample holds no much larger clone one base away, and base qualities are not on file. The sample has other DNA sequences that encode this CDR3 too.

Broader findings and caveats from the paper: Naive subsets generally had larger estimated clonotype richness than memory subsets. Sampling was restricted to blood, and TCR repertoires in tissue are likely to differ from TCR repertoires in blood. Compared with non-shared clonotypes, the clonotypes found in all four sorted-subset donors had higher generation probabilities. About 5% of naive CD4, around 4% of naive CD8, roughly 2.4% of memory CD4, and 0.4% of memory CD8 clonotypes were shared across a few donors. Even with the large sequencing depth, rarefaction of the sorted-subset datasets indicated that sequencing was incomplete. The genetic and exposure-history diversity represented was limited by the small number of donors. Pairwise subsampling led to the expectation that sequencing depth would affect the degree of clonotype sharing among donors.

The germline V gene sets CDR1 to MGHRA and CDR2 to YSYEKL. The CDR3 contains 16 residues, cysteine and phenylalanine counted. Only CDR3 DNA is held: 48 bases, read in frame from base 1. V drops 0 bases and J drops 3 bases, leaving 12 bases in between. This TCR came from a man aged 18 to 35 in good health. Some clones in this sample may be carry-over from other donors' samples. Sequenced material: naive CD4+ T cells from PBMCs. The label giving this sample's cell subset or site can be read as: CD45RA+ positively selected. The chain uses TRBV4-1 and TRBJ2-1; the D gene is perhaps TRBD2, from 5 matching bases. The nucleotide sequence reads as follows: TGCGCCAGCAGCCAAGATCCACGTGGGAGCTACAATGAGCAGTTCTTC. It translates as CASSQDPRGSYNEQFF.